These 7 T cell receptor beta chains were sequenced from one sample in a study of T cells expressing NK-cell markers. TCRdb re-analyzed the 5' RACE reads; it lists each CDR3 protein once, without DNA. The repertoire table contains 550,000 to 600,000 distinct CDR3 sequences. The sample consisted of blood T cells: a sorted CD56 or NKG2C T cell subset, CD4+ or CD8+ T cells, or bulk PBMC T cells (not recorded which). These receptor sequences come from a man aged 18 to 29 in good health.

The chain employs TRBV11-2 and TRBJ2-1; TCRdb gives TRBD2 as the D gene, but with no DNA this cannot be confirmed. Germline V lookup: CDR1 SGHAT, CDR2 FQNNGV. The CDR3 sequence is 15 residues long. Here the CDR3 reads CASSPRGRWLNEQFF.

The rearrangement joins TRBV5-1 to TRBJ2-4; TCRdb's D call of TRBD1 is untestable without DNA. CDR1 and CDR2 (germline): SGHRS, YFSETQ. This CDR3 is 16 amino acids long. CDR3 amino acids: CASSRLDGQLKNIQYF.

The chain uses TRBV20-1 and TRBJ2-1; TCRdb returns TRBD2, unconfirmable since there is no DNA. The CDR3 runs to 13 residues. The germline V gene has CDR1 DFQATT and CDR2 SNEGSKA (reference sequence). CDR3 amino acids: CRAGLASANEQFF.

The chain is built from TRBV29-1 and TRBJ2-5; TCRdb names TRBD1, which stays unverified in the absence of DNA. Germline-derived CDR1 and CDR2 are SQVTM and ANQGSEA. This CDR3 has 15 amino acids. The CDR3 here is CSVVPPFAGVKTQYF. The variable domain in full, with the rest retrieved from reference TRBV29-1 and TRBJ2-5, is SAVISQKPSRDICQRGTSLTIQCQVDSQVTMMFWYRQQPGQSLTLIATANQGSEATYESGFVIDKFPISRPNLTFSTLTVSNMSPEDSSIYLCSVVPPFAGVKTQYFGPGTRLLVL.

The chain is built from TRBV7-9 and TRBJ1-2; absent DNA, TCRdb's TRBD1 call cannot be checked. From germline, CDR1 is SEHNR and CDR2 FQNEAQ (reference sequence). The length of the CDR3 is 15 residues. CDR3 protein: CASSASGGPSDGYTF.

The chain recombines TRBV12-3 or TRBV12-4 with TRBJ1-2; TCRdb calls TRBD1, which cannot be checked without DNA. There are 19 residues in the CDR3. The CDR3 sequence is CASSSDIPWTNKVNYGYTF.

V usage is TRBV12-3 or TRBV12-4 and J usage is TRBJ2-6; checking the TCRdb D call of TRBD1 is not possible without DNA. There are 15 residues in the CDR3. CDR3 in amino acids: CAGGDGFSGANVLTF.